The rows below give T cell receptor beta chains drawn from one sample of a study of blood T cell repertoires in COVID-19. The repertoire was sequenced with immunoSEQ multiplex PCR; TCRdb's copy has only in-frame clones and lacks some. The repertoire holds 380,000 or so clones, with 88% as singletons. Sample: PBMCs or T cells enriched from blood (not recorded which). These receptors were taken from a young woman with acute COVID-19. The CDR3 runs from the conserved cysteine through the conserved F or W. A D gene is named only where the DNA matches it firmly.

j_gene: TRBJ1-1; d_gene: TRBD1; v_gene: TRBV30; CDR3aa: CAFDRGLTEAFF
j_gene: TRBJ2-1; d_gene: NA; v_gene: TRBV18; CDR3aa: CASSRDQAGSHNEQFF
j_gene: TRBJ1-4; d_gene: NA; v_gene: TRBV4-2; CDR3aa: CASSHPGLLDRLFF
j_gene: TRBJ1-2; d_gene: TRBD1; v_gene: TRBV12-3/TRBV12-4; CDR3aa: CASSSTGEYGYTF
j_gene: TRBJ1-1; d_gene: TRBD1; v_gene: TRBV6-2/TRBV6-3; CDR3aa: CASSRQGGITEAFF
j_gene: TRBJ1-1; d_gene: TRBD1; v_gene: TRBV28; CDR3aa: CASTIDRGIANTEAFF
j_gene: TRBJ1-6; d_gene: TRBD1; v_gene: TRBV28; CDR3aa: CASSSRQGSPLHF
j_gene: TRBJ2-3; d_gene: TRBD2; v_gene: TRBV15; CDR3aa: CATSRDGRGIGSDTQYF
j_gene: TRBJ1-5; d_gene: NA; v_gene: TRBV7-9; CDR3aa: CASSLEPGGGIYSNQPQHF
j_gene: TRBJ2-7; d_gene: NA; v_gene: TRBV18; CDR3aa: CASSRTESYEQYF
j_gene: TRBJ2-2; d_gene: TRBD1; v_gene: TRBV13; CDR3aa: CASSWGQILNTGELFF
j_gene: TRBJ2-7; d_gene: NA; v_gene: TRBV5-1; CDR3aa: CASSFHRVSNEQYF
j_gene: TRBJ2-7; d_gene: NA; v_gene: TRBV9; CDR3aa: CASSVAGDPHYEQYF
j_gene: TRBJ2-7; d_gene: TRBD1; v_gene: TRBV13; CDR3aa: CASSLGFYGDRGGYEQYF
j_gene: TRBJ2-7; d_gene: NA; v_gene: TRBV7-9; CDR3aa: CASTNTGTEQYF
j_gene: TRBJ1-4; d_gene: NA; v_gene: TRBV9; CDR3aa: CASSVDALSPRFSEKLFF
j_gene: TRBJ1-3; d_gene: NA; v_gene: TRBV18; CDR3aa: CASSPAGSSGNTIYF
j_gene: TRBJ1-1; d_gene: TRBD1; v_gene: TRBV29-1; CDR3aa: CSPTKQGNGEAFF
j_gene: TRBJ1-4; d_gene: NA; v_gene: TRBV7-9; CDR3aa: CASSFTGGEKLFF
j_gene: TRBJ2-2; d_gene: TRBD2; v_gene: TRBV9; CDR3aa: CASSGTSITGELFF
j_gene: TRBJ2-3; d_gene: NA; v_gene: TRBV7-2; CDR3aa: CASSLALKRSTDTQYF
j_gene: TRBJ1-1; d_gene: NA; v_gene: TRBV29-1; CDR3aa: CSVLGQRNTEAFF
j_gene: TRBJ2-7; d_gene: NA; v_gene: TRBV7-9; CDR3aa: CASSSPRSHYEQYF
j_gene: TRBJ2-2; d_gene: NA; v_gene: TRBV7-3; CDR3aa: CASSFGPIVSTGELFF
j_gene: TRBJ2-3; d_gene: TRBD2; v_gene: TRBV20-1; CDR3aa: CSASTMVAGTTDTQYF
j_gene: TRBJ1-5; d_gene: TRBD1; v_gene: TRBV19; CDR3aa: CASTAQGAGNQPQHF
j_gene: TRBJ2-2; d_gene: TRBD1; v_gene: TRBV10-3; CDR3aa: CAIRGTGETGELFF
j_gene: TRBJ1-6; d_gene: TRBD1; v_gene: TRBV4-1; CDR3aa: CASSPGARDRANSPLHF
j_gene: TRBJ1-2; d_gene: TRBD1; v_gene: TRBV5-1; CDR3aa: CASSWGQGEYYGYTF
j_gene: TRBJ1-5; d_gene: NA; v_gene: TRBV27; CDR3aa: CASSLRQGNQPQHF
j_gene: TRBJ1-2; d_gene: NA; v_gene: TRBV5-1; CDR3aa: CASSLGTGTGYTF
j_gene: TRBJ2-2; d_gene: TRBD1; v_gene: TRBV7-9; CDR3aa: CASSSGTGVTGELFF
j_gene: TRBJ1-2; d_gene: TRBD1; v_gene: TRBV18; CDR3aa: CASSPGQGYDYGYTF
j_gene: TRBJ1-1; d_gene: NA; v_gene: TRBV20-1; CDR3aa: CSARVAEAFF
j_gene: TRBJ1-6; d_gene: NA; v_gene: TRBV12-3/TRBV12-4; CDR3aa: CASSLGANSPLHF
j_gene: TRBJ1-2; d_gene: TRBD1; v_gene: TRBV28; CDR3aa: CASSPPPGQRFYGYTF
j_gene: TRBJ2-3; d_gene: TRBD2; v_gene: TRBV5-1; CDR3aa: CASSFERGPTDTQYF
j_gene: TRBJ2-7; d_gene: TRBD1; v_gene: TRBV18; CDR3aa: CASGLQGIGQYF
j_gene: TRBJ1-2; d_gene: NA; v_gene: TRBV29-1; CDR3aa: CSVAGLGYTF
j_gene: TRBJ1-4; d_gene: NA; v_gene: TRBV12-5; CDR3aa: CASGLWQGSEKLFF
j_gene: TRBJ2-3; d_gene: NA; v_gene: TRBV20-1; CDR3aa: CSPVGDTQYF
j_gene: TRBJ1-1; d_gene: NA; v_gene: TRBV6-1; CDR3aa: CASSEGSVALSTGAFF
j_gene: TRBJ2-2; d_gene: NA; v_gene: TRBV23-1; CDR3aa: CASSSRVEGSGGELFF
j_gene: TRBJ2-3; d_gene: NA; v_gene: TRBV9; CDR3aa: CASSVGGGSSDTQYF
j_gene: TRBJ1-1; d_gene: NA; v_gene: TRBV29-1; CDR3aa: CSVELDAGSTEAFF
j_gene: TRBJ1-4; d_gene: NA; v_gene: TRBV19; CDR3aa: CASSIREVEEKLFF
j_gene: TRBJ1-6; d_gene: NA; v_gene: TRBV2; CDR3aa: CASRDQGNSPLHF
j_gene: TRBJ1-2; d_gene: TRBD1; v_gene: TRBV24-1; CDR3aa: CATSDEQGFYGYTF
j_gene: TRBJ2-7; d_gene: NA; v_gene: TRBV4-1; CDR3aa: CASGQGLRYEQYF
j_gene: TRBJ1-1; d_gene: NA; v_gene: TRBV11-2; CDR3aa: CASNPYRGTEAFF
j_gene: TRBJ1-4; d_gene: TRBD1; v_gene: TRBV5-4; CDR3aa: CASSAGQGEKLFF
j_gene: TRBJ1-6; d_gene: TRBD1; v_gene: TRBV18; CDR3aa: CASSPSYGTEYFSYNSPLHF
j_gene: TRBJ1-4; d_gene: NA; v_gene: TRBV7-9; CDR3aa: CASSFEQANEKLFF
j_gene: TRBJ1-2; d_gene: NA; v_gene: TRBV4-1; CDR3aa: CASSEGPQTEGNYGYTF
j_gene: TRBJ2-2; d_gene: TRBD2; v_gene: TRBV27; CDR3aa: CATTTIGPGLVIIGELFF